This record looks at one TCR beta chain sequence and its context. No cognate antigen has been identified for it. No much larger clone is present one base from it, and per-base qualities are unavailable. The library came from the immunoSEQ multiplex PCR assay. TCRdb provides this immuneACCESS table in a form limited to in-frame rearrangements. Some clones are lacking; in checked studies, under half of them reflect an unresolved V gene, and why the rest are absent is not known. The sample has approximately 70,000 clones on record, more than 80% of them singletons. The ten largest clones add up to roughly 1.1% of the sample. As encoded in the germline V gene, CDR1 is MDHEN while CDR2 is SYDVKM. The CDR3 runs 17 residues from the cysteine to the phenylalanine. The read is trimmed to its CDR3 DNA, 51 bases read in frame from base 1. V is shortened by 5 bases, J by 0 bases, and the region joining them spans 14 bases.

The data are from a study of T cell changes during pregnancy in multiple sclerosis (dated by TCRdb to about 2019). Regarding the study in general: The study examined how the T cell repertoire changed over the course of pregnancy in women with multiple sclerosis.

Sequencing used peripheral blood, obtained in the third trimester of pregnancy. The chain is made from TRBV28 and TRBJ2-6; no D gene call is confident. The receptor was derived from a female donor with multiple sclerosis, enrolled in a pregnancy study. The DNA is as follows: TGTGCCAGCAGTCTCCAGGCAGTACCCTCTGGGGCCAACGTCCTGACTTTC. This sequence encodes CASSLQAVPSGANVLTF. Joined to the reference TRBV28 and TRBJ2-6 proteins, this CDR3 gives the full variable domain: DVKVTQSSRYLVKRTGEKVFLECVQDMDHENMFWYRQDPGLGLRLIYFSYDVKMKEKGDIPEGYSVSREKKERFSLILESASTNQTSMYLCASSLQAVPSGANVLTFGAGSRLTVL.